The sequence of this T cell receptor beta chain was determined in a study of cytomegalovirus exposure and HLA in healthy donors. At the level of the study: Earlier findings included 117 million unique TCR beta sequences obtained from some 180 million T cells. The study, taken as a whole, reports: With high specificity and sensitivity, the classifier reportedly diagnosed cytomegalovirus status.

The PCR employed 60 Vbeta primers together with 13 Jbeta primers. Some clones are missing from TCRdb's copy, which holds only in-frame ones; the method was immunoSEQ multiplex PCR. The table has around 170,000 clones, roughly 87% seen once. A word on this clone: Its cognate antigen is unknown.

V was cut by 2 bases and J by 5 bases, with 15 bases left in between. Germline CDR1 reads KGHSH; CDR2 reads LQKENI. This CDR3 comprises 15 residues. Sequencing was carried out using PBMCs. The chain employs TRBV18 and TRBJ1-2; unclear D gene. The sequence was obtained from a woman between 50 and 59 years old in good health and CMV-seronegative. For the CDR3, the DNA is TGTGCCAGCTCACCAAGATCGACGGAACTATATGGCTACACCTTC. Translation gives CASSPRSTELYGYTF. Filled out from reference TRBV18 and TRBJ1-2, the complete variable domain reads NAGVMQNPRHLVRRRGQEARLRCSPMKGHSHVYWYRQLPEEGLKFMVYLQKENIIDESGMPKERFSAEFPKEGPSILRIQQVVRGDSAAYFCASSPRSTELYGYTFGSGTRLTVV.